The T cell receptor beta chain under discussion was sequenced for a study of lymphopenia after photon versus proton radiotherapy (dated by TCRdb to the late 2010s). With regard to the full study: The immunological effects of photon versus proton radiation therapy were compared in patients with gastrointestinal tumors who developed high-grade lymphopenia. The goal of the study was to characterize the differences between the two radiation modalities in how they affect the immune system. A cohort of around 21 patients with gastrointestinal tumors who received either photon or proton therapy and subsequently developed lymphopenia was included. Broad study findings and their caveats: The survival association was assessed only in patients who died, and the authors presented better survival with proton therapy as a possibility rather than a demonstrated result. After the lymphocyte count nadir, photon-treated repertoires showed oligoclonal expansion, especially of CD8+ Temra cells, which drove the drop in diversity. During treatment, patients who received proton therapy stayed relatively stable, whereas patients who received photon therapy lost naive T cells and TCR diversity and gained effector/memory populations. Across the cohort, among patients who died, a greater drop in TCR diversity after the nadir was inversely correlated with overall survival time.

To prepare the library, the immunoSEQ multiplex PCR assay was applied. Alongside multiparametric flow cytometry, deep sequencing of rearranged TCR beta loci was used to profile the T cell repertoires. Entries here come from immuneACCESS through TCRdb and include only in-frame sequences with V and J called. Some clones fail to appear in such tables; in the studies checked, an unresolved V gene covers under half of the shortfall, and the cause of the remainder is unknown. The sample profile shows 150,000 or so clones; around nine tenths of them were found once. Of the sample, approximately 4.6% is held by the ten largest clones. About this clone itself: The antigen this receptor binds is unknown. Base-call qualities are not available, and no considerably larger clone is one nucleotide away.

The CDR3, cysteine through phenylalanine, is 19 amino acids long. The CDR3 DNA has 57 bases and is translated from base 1. Here V drops 7 bases and J drops 0 bases, and the junction holds 19 bases not matched to any gene. Based on the germline V gene, the CDR1 and CDR2 sequences are LGHNA and YNFKEQ. The clonotype comes from a man aged 45-65 years with gastric cancer. The specimen comprised peripheral blood, sampled from a patient treated with photon-based radiotherapy. The V and J genes are TRBV4-2 and TRBJ1-1; TRBD1 lines up with 8 middle nucleotides. The CDR3 protein: CASTELDRGGQFMNTEAFF. The sequenced DNA is TGTGCCAGCACCGAGCTTGACAGGGGAGGGCAATTCATGAACACTGAAGCTTTCTTT.